The 18 T cell receptor beta chains listed next were all sequenced from one sample in a study of T cells expressing NK-cell markers. TCRdb reprocessed the 5' RACE reads and keeps a single row for each CDR3 protein, giving no DNA. The sample totals hundreds of thousands of distinct CDR3 sequences. Sample: blood T cells: a sorted CD56 or NKG2C T cell subset, CD4+ or CD8+ T cells, or bulk PBMC T cells (not recorded which). The source is a man in his late teens or twenties in good health.

CDR3 region: CASSYEGTEALHF. This sequence joins TRBV5-1 and TRBJ1-6; lacking DNA, the TRBD1 call made by TCRdb goes unchecked. Germline-derived CDR1 and CDR2 are SGHRS and YFSETQ. This CDR3 has 13 residues. The full variable domain, completed using reference TRBV5-1 and TRBJ1-6, is KAGVTQTPRYLIKTRGQQVTLSCSPISGHRSVSWYQQTPGQGLQFLFEYFSETQRNKGNFPGRFSGRQFSNSRSEMNVSTLELGDSALYLCASSYEGTEALHFGNGTRLTVT.

The V call is TRBV27, the J call TRBJ2-3; TCRdb proposes TRBD1, but this gene call is untestable without DNA. This CDR3 spans 13 amino acids. Germline V gives CDR1 MNHEY, CDR2 SMNVEV (reference sequence). CDR3 protein: CASRISRGYTQYF.

The chain uses TRBV20-1 and TRBJ1-4; checking the TCRdb D call of TRBD1 is not possible without DNA. The CDR3 contains 13 residues. Germline V gene data show CDR1 as DFQATT and CDR2 as SNEGSKA (reference sequence). This CDR3 is CSAWDSSPEKLFF.

V usage is TRBV2 and J usage is TRBJ2-5; without DNA, the TCRdb call of TRBD2 cannot be checked. The germline V gene has CDR1 SNHLY and CDR2 FYNNEI. The CDR3 extends over 16 amino acids. The CDR3 region is CASSGGGLPVGGAQYF.

The chain couples TRBV3-1 to TRBJ1-4; TCRdb lists TRBD1, though no DNA is available to test this call. The CDR3 runs to 16 residues. Germline V gene sequence: CDR1 LGHDT, CDR2 YNNKEL (reference sequence). CDR3 in amino acids: CASSQTPGTGNGKLFF.

The CDR3 protein is CSVEDGNRTQETQYF. This chain connects TRBV29-1 to TRBJ2-5. This CDR3 has 15 amino acids. CDR1 is SQVTM and CDR2 is ANQGSEA in the germline V gene.

The V call is TRBV12-3 or TRBV12-4, the J call TRBJ2-1; TCRdb calls TRBD1, which cannot be checked without DNA. The CDR3 is 21 residues long. The CDR3 here is CASSLAVALSTTFGRGSEQFF.

The CDR3 region is CASKMGGSSYNEQFF. The chain has TRBV6-1 and TRBJ2-1; TCRdb names TRBD1, which stays unverified in the absence of DNA. The germline CDR1 and CDR2 sequences are MNHNS and SASEGT. CDR3 size: 15 residues.

The chain combines TRBV7-6 with TRBJ2-3; the TRBD2 assignment by TCRdb is unverifiable without DNA. The CDR3 is 18 residues long. The germline V gene encodes CDR1 SGHVS and CDR2 FNYEAQ. The CDR3 loop is CASSLVVAGSGSTDTQYF. Complete variable domain (other parts from reference TRBV7-6 and TRBJ2-3): GAGVSQSPRYKVTKRGQDVALRCDPISGHVSLYWYRQALGQGPEFLTYFNYEAQQDKSGLPNDRFSAERPEGSISTLTIQRTEQRDSAMYRCASSLVVAGSGSTDTQYFGPGTRLTVL.

The CDR3 spells CATSAKHPSGANVLTF. The chain employs TRBV24-1 and TRBJ2-6. The CDR3 contains 16 residues. From germline, CDR1 is KGHDR and CDR2 SFDVKD.

This rearrangement joins TRBV24-1 to TRBJ2-7; TCRdb reports TRBD1, a call that lacks DNA to check it against. Per germline, CDR1 KGHDR and CDR2 SFDVKD. The CDR3 extends over 13 amino acids. The CDR3 here is CATSHPNRDEQYF.

The CDR3 here is CASSLFGGPDQETQYF. The V gene is TRBV7-9, the J gene TRBJ2-5; TCRdb reports TRBD1, a call that lacks DNA to check it against. The CDR3 is 16 amino acids. Germline-derived CDR1 and CDR2 are SEHNR and FQNEAQ (reference sequence).

The V gene is TRBV7-2, the J gene TRBJ2-7; TCRdb reports TRBD2, a call that lacks DNA to check it against. Germline CDR1 is SGHTA and CDR2 is FQGNSA. There are 18 residues in the CDR3. The CDR3 is CASSLAATSGGRTYEQYF.

The gene calls are TRBV3-1 and TRBJ2-1. The CDR3 length is 14 residues. Germline assignment: CDR1 LGHDT and CDR2 YNNKEL (reference sequence). This CDR3 reads CASSEVISYNEQFF.

V gene TRBV12-3 or TRBV12-4 combines with J gene TRBJ2-3; TCRdb reports TRBD2, a call that lacks DNA to check it against. This CDR3 contains 15 residues. The CDR3 is CASSPGRGWADTQYF.

J is TRBJ1-4 and V is TRBV5-1. The CDR3 is made up of 16 amino acids. Germline-derived CDR1 and CDR2 are SGHRS and YFSETQ. The CDR3 here is CASSMGGSATNEKLFF.

The chain carries TRBV6-4 and TRBJ2-3; the D call of TRBD2 rests on TCRdb alone, since no DNA is present to check it. CDR1 is MRHNA and CDR2 is SNTAGT in the germline V gene. The CDR3 length is 21 residues. CDR3 amino acids: CASRGKTSGLAGMGGTDTQYF.

CDR3 amino acids: CSAKGLAVYEQYF. This chain links TRBV20-1 with TRBJ2-7; the TCRdb D gene call, TRBD2, has no DNA to confirm it. This CDR3 contains 13 residues. Germline assignment: CDR1 DFQATT and CDR2 SNEGSKA (reference sequence).